The 17 T cell receptor beta chains given below trace back to one sample, sequenced in a study of T cell changes during pregnancy in multiple sclerosis. Some clones are missing from TCRdb's copy, which holds only in-frame ones; the method was immunoSEQ multiplex PCR. The table records 35,000 to 40,000 clones, about nine tenths of them present only once. The sample here was CD4+ T cells from peripheral blood mononuclear cells, taken in the third trimester of pregnancy. These receptors were taken from a female donor in good health, enrolled as a control in a pregnancy study.

This chain links TRBV5-6 with TRBJ1-1; D is possibly TRBD1 (5 bases). The CDR3 runs to 11 residues. The germline gives CDR1 SGHDT, CDR2 YYEEEE. V dropped 4 bases and J dropped 8 bases, with 9 bases sitting between them. DNA of the CDR3: TGTGCCAGCAGCCTAGACAGAGAAGCTTTCTTT. Translated: CASSLDREAFF.

This clone has only one observation. The V and J genes are TRBV28 and TRBJ2-3; D not resolved. This CDR3 is 13 amino acids long. Trimming removed 6 bases at V and 3 bases at J, with 10 bases between. CDR1 and CDR2 from the germline V gene are MDHEN and SYDVKM. The CDR3 bases are TGTGCCAGCAGCCGGAGACCGACAGATACGCAGTATTTT. Its protein product is CASSRRPTDTQYF.

The chain uses TRBV5-1 and TRBJ2-5; tentative D call: TRBD1 (6 bases). This CDR3 has 15 residues. Germline V gives CDR1 SGHRS, CDR2 YFSETQ. V shed 0 bases and J shed 5 bases, with 14 bases lying between them. The CDR3, as DNA: TGCGCCAGCAGCTTGGGACTGGGGGCTGGGGAGACCCAGTACTTC. It specifies CASSLGLGAGETQYF.

The chain combines TRBV6-5 with TRBJ1-2; maybe TRBD1 (5 bases). Looked up from germline, CDR1 is MNHEY and CDR2 is SVGAGI. The CDR3 is made up of 16 amino acids. The V and J ends lost 0 bases and 4 bases respectively, with 15 bases between them. This chain's CDR3 is CASSYSRMRGGYGYTF. The CDR3 DNA is TGTGCCAGCAGTTACTCGAGAATGCGGGGGGGCTATGGCTACACCTTC.

The gene calls are TRBV5-6 and TRBJ2-1; 9 bases are shared with TRBD1. V was clipped by 4 bases and J by 2 bases; unmatched bases: 10. The germline CDR1 and CDR2 sequences are SGHDT and YYEEEE. CDR3 length equals 17 residues. CDR3 in DNA: TGTGCCAGCAGCCCCTTTCGAAGGGACAGGGCCTACAATGAGCAGTTCTTC. Its translation is CASSPFRRDRAYNEQFF.

The CDR3 coding sequence is TGTGCCAGCAGACGTGTGCAGGGGGTGACCTATGGCTACACCTTC. It is translated as CASRRVQGVTYGYTF. This chain joins TRBV5-6 and TRBJ1-2; TRBD1 matches 7 bases. The CDR3 covers 15 residues. From germline, CDR1 is SGHDT and CDR2 YYEEEE. Losses at the gene ends were 5 bases for V and 4 bases for J; bases not matched to a gene: 11.

The V call is TRBV10-1, the J call TRBJ1-5; the match to TRBD1 covers 8 bases. Germline CDR1 and CDR2: WNHNN and SYGVQD (reference sequence). V gave up 9 bases and J gave up 6 bases; unmatched junction bases: 10. This CDR3 comprises 14 residues. The CDR3 DNA reads as TGCGCCAGAACACAGGGGGGGGAGGGTCAGCCCCAGCATTTT. Encoded protein: CARTQGGEGQPQHF.

The chain is built from TRBV5-4 and TRBJ2-3; 8 positions match TRBD2. Germline assignment: CDR1 SGHNT and CDR2 YYREEE (reference sequence). The CDR3 consists of 15 residues. With 1 base clipped from V and 0 bases from J, the junction kept 1 base outside the gene matches. The CDR3: CASSLTSGSTDTQYF. Here the CDR3 DNA reads TGTGCCAGCAGCTTGACTAGCGGTAGCACAGATACGCAGTATTTT. Together with reference TRBV5-4 and TRBJ2-3, the CDR3 gives the full variable domain: ETGVTQSPTHLIKTRGQQVTLRCSSQSGHNTVSWYQQALGQGPQFIFQYYREEENGRGNFPPRFSGLQFPNYSSELNVNALELDDSALYLCASSLTSGSTDTQYFGPGTRLTVL.

The chain recombines TRBV11-2 with TRBJ2-5; a possible D gene is TRBD1 (6 bases). Germline V gene sequence: CDR1 SGHAT, CDR2 FQNNGV. V lost 6 bases and J lost 5, with 13 bases in between. CDR3 length: 13 residues. The CDR3 loop reads CASSPGVRETQYF. CDR3 coding DNA: TGTGCCAGCAGTCCAGGGGTGAGGGAGACCCAGTACTTC.

The rearrangement links TRBV27 to TRBJ1-1, with TRBD1 matching 7 bases. The ends lost 7 bases at V and 1 base at J; junction bases unmatched: 3. This CDR3 contains 13 residues. Germline V lookup: CDR1 MNHEY, CDR2 SMNVEV (reference sequence). The CDR3 sequence: CASTNRGNTEAFF. CDR3 nucleotides: TGTGCCAGCACAAACAGGGGGAACACTGAAGCTTTCTTT.

This clone has only a few counts. The rearrangement uses TRBV6-5 and TRBJ2-7, with TRBD1 identical over 7 bases. The CDR3 extends over 14 amino acids. Germline CDR1 MNHEY, CDR2 SVGAGI. V gave up 0 bases and J gave up 4 bases; unmatched junction bases: 3. The chain's CDR3 is CASSYSQQGYEQYF. CDR3 DNA: TGTGCCAGCAGTTACTCGCAACAGGGGTACGAGCAGTACTTC.

The CDR3 region is CASSLYNQPQHF. The DNA for the CDR3 is TGTGCCAGCAGCTTGTATAATCAGCCCCAGCATTTT. The V and J genes are TRBV5-5 and TRBJ1-5; no firm D call. This CDR3 has 12 amino acids. Trimming removed 1 base at V and 4 bases at J, with 3 bases between. Germline CDR1 reads SGHKS; CDR2 reads YYEKEE (reference sequence).

The rearrangement links TRBV27 to TRBJ1-1; the match to TRBD1 covers 7 bases. Germline V CDR1 and CDR2: MNHEY, SMNVEV (reference sequence). V gave up 6 bases and J gave up 0 bases; unmatched junction bases: 13. The CDR3 is 17 residues long. Written as DNA, the CDR3 is TGTGCCAGCAGCCCCAGGGGCAGGGGGATGATGAACACTGAAGCTTTCTTT. Translation gives CASSPRGRGMMNTEAFF.

V gene TRBV7-2 combines with J gene TRBJ2-3; perhaps TRBD2 as D (6 bases). The CDR3 is 16 residues long. From germline, CDR1 is SGHTA and CDR2 FQGNSA. The germline V and J ends were trimmed by 4 bases and 5 bases, with 19 bases remaining between them. In nucleotides, the CDR3 is TGTGCCAGCAGCTGGATGCCGGGCCTGGGGGGAGATACGCAGTATTTT. This encodes CASSWMPGLGGDTQYF. The complete variable domain, with remaining parts taken from reference TRBV7-2 and TRBJ2-3, reads GAGVSQSPSNKVTEKGKDVELRCDPISGHTALYWYRQSLGQGLEFLIYFQGNSAPDKSGLPSDRFSAERTGGSVSTLTIQRTQQEDSAVYLCASSWMPGLGGDTQYFGPGTRLTVL.

This chain connects TRBV14 to TRBJ2-1; possible D gene TRBD2, 6 bases. Germline V gene sequence: CDR1 SGHDN, CDR2 FVKESK. The CDR3 contains 14 residues. Trimming stripped 4 bases from V and 4 bases from J, with 11 bases between. This CDR3 is CASSLASVYNEQFF. In DNA form, the CDR3 reads TGTGCCAGCAGCCTCGCTAGCGTATACAATGAGCAGTTCTTC.

The chain combines TRBV5-1 with TRBJ2-3; 8 positions agree with TRBD1. Trimming cost V 5 bases and J 1 base; bases outside gene matches: 6. The CDR3 totals 15 residues. Germline CDR1 and CDR2: SGHRS and YFSETQ. The CDR3 nucleotides are TGCGCCAGCAGATCAGGGGGCACGGGCACAGATACGCAGTATTTT. Its translation: CASRSGGTGTDTQYF.

The chain has TRBV27 and TRBJ1-2; D is uncertain. V shed 2 bases and J shed 2 bases, with 15 bases lying between them. Germline values: CDR1 MNHEY, CDR2 SMNVEV (reference sequence). This CDR3 is built from 16 residues. The CDR3 region has the DNA TGTGCCAGCAGTTTAGTAGCGAACGGGATAAACTATGGCTACACCTTC. Protein sequence: CASSLVANGINYGYTF.